The 4 T cell receptor beta chains reported below all come from one sample, sequenced in a study of shared clonotypes between healthy human individuals. It was CD45RO-negative cells, positively selected for CCR7, that made up naive CD8 cells, with terminally differentiated effector memory CD45RA+ cells excluded. Here immunoSEQ multiplex PCR was the method, and the copy in TCRdb shows in-frame clones only, minus some. The table lists some 2,100,000 clones, about 92% of them singletons. The sample taken for sequencing was naive CD8+ T cells from PBMCs. Receptors were obtained from a man younger than 30 in good health. Some clones in this sample may be carry-over from other donors' samples.

This chain connects TRBV7-9 to TRBJ2-7, with 11 bases fitting TRBD2. The germline V gene has CDR1 SEHNR and CDR2 FQNEAQ (reference sequence). V was clipped by 7 bases and J by 3 bases; unmatched bases: 11. This CDR3 has 16 amino acids. The CDR3 region is CASTLSVAGGRYEQYF. The CDR3 DNA reads as TGTGCCAGCACCCTATCGGTAGCGGGAGGGCGCTACGAGCAGTACTTC.

The rearrangement joins TRBV10-3 to TRBJ2-2; D may be TRBD1 or TRBD2 (6 bases each). The germline gives CDR1 ENHRY, CDR2 SYGVKD. The germline V and J ends were trimmed by 0 bases and 5 bases, with 13 bases remaining between them. The CDR3 covers 16 residues. The CDR3: CAISESQGGWTGELFF. The CDR3 bases are TGTGCCATCAGTGAGTCACAGGGAGGATGGACCGGGGAGCTGTTTTTT.

This chain joins TRBV4-2 and TRBJ2-7; a possible D gene is TRBD2 (6 bases). Trimming stripped 0 bases from V and 2 bases from J, with 20 bases between. The CDR3 is 18 amino acids. Germline V lookup: CDR1 LGHNA, CDR2 YNFKEQ. CDR3 coding DNA: TGTGCCAGCAGCCAAGAACGAAACTGGAGCGGGTACACCTACGAGCAGTACTTC. Its protein is CASSQERNWSGYTYEQYF.

The chain has TRBV11-2 and TRBJ2-7; D perhaps matches TRBD1 (6 bases). The V gene lost 4 bases and the J gene lost 2 bases, with 12 bases spanning the gap. The germline V gene has CDR1 SGHAT and CDR2 FQNNGV. The CDR3 runs 14 residues. The CDR3 coding sequence is TGTGCCAGCAGCTCTCGACAGGCCCCCTACGAGCAGTACTTC. It codes for CASSSRQAPYEQYF.